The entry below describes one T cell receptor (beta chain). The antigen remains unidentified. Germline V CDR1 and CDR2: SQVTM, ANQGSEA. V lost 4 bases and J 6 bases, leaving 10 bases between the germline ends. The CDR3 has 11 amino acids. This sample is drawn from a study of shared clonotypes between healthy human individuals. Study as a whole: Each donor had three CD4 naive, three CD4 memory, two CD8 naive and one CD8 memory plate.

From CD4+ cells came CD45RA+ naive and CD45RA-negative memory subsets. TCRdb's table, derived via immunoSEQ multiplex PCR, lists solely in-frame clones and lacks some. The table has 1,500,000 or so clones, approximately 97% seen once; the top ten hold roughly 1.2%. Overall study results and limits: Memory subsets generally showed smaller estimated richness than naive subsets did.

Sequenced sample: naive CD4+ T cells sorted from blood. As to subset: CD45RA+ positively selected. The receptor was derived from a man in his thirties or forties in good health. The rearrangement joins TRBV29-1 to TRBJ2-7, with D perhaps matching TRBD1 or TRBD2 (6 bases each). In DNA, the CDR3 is TGCAGCGTTGCCGGGGGCCCCGAGCAGTACTTC. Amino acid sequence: CSVAGGPEQYF.